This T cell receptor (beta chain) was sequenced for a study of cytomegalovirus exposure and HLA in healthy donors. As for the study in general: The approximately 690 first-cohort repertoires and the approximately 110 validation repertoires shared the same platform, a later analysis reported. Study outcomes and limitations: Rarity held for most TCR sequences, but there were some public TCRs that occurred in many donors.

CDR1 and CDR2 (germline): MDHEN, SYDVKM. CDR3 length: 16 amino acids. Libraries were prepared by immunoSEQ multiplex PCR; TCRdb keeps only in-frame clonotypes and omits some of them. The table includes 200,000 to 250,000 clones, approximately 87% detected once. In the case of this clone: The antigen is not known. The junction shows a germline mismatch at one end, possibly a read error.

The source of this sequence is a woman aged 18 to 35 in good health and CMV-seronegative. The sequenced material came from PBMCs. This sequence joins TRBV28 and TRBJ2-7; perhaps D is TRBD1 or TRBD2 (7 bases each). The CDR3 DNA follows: TGTGCCAGCACTCTACCGGGACAGCTACCACCGGGACTAAGAGACTTC. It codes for CASTLPGQLPPGLRDF.